This T cell receptor beta chain was identified during a study of blood T cell repertoires in COVID-19. Method: immunoSEQ multiplex PCR; TCRdb's copy keeps in-frame clones and lacks some. The table shows about 220,000 clones, with around 82% occurring only once. In germline, CDR1 is LGHNA, CDR2 YNFKEQ. J was trimmed by 9 bases and V by 4 bases; bases with no gene match: 9. CDR3 size: 17 residues. The clonotype comes from a woman aged 55-69 years with acute or convalescent COVID-19. Sequencing was carried out using peripheral blood. This chain uses TRBV4-2 with TRBJ2-1; 16 bases line up with TRBD2. CDR3 residues: CASSRYGTSGGAFEQFF. The CDR3 region has the DNA TGTGCCAGCAGCCGATACGGGACTAGCGGGGGGGCTTTTGAGCAGTTCTTC.